The 16 T cell receptor beta chains below all came from one sample that was sequenced in a study of T cell repertoires in cytomegalovirus infection. In TCRdb, the reads were re-called with MiXCR into one record per CDR3 protein. The table lists 450,000 to 650,000 distinct CDR3 sequences, roughly 43% of them singletons, with 48% in the top ten. These receptors' antigens are unknown. The sample was cultured PBMCs, taken from culture after CMV antigen stimulation. These TCRs come from a human donor in good health (CMV status not recorded). Some clones in this sample may be carry-over from other donors' samples.

This chain uses TRBV20-1 with TRBJ2-1; 11 bases match TRBD2. Germline V CDR1 and CDR2: DFQATT, SNEGSKA (reference sequence). Unmatched junction bases numbered 7, after V lost 4 bases and J lost 8 bases. The CDR3 covers 14 residues. CDR3 in DNA: TGCAGTGCTACCGTAGCGGGAGGGCGGTATGAGCAGTTCTTC. The encoded protein is CSATVAGGRYEQFF.

The chain carries TRBV15 and TRBJ2-1; 14 bases are shared with TRBD2. The CDR3 consists of 17 residues. V shed 5 bases and J 0 bases; nucleotides not matched to a gene: 3. CDR1 and CDR2 (germline): LNHNV, YYDKDF (reference sequence). CDR3 region: CATSGLAGGASYNEQFF. DNA of the CDR3: TGTGCCACCAGCGGACTAGCGGGGGGTGCCTCCTACAATGAGCAGTTCTTC.

The chain carries TRBV6-2 or TRBV6-3 and TRBJ2-1; 13 bases are a match to TRBD2. Germline trimming cut 6 bases from V and 8 bases from J; bases unmatched to any gene: 10. The germline gives CDR1 MNHEY, CDR2 SVGEGT. The CDR3 is made up of 16 amino acids. The CDR3 sequence is CASRSRRTSGSDEQFF. As DNA, the CDR3 is TGTGCCAGCAGGAGCAGACGGACTAGCGGGAGTGATGAGCAGTTCTTC.

This rearrangement joins TRBV7-2 to TRBJ2-1; TRBD2 is a possible D gene (6 bases). Germline lookup yields CDR1 SGHTA and CDR2 FQGNSA. V lost 6 bases, J lost 1 base, and 13 bases lay in between. The CDR3 is made up of 15 amino acids. This chain's CDR3 is CASRKGGTSYNEQFF. CDR3 DNA: TGTGCCAGCAGGAAAGGCGGGACTTCCTACAATGAGCAGTTCTTC.

This chain links TRBV10-3 with TRBJ2-1; a weak D match, TRBD2 (5 bases). CDR1 and CDR2 (germline): ENHRY, SYGVKD. CDR3 length: 16 amino acids. V lost 6 bases and J lost 4, with 19 bases in between. The DNA of the CDR3 is TGTGCCATCAGGGGAATTTTGGGTGGAGGATACAATGAGCAGTTCTTC. It translates to CAIRGILGGGYNEQFF.

This rearrangement joins TRBV5-1 to TRBJ2-1; 9 bases line up with TRBD2. After removal of 3 bases from V and 8 bases from J, the junction contained 6 bases not matched to a gene. Per the germline V gene, CDR1 is SGHRS and CDR2 is YFSETQ. The length of the CDR3 is 14 residues. CDR3 sequence reads: CASSSLAGSDEQFF. The DNA for the CDR3 is TGCGCCAGCAGCTCCCTAGCGGGGTCCGATGAGCAGTTCTTC.

This chain connects TRBV6-5 to TRBJ1-6; a weak D match, TRBD1 (6 bases). The CDR3 covers 15 residues. V lost 0 bases and J lost 8, with 11 bases in between. Looked up from germline, CDR1 is MNHEY and CDR2 is SVGAGI. The CDR3 nucleotides are TGTGCCAGCAGTTACTCGAGGGGGACCTATTCACCCCTCCACTTT. Residues: CASSYSRGTYSPLHF.

The chain links TRBV3-1 to TRBJ2-2; 7 bases are a match to TRBD2. The CDR3 is made up of 16 amino acids. The V gene end was trimmed by 1 base and the J gene end by 6 bases; junction bases not matched to a gene: 8. Germline CDR1 LGHDT, CDR2 YNNKEL (reference sequence). The CDR3 reads CASSQGLAETSGELFF. The DNA for the CDR3 is TGTGCCAGCAGCCAAGGCCTAGCGGAGACTTCCGGGGAGCTGTTTTTT.

The chain combines TRBV27 with TRBJ2-5; 9 bases align to TRBD2. The junction had 14 bases not matched to a gene; V was cut back by 6 bases and J by 3 bases. CDR3 size: 17 residues. The germline V gene encodes CDR1 MNHEY and CDR2 SMNVEV (reference sequence). CDR3 bases: TGTGCCAGCAGCCCAGGACAGTTCGCGGGAGGGGAAGAGACCCAGTACTTC. It encodes CASSPGQFAGGEETQYF.

This clonotype has a handful of counts. The rearrangement uses TRBV20-1 and TRBJ2-3; TRBD1 matches at 9 bases. V lost 0 bases to trimming and J lost 2 bases; unmatched junction nucleotides: 9. This CDR3 is built from 17 residues. Germline CDR1 DFQATT, CDR2 SNEGSKA (reference sequence). The CDR3 protein is CSARDPGTGWATDTQYF. CDR3 coding DNA: TGCAGTGCTAGAGACCCCGGGACAGGGTGGGCCACAGATACGCAGTATTTT.

The chain joins TRBV7-9 to TRBJ2-3, with 10 bases lining up with TRBD1. CDR3 length: 14 residues. The trim removed 5 bases at V and 5 bases at J, leaving 4 bases unmatched. Germline-derived CDR1 and CDR2 are SEHNR and FQNEAQ (reference sequence). CDR3 nucleotides: TGTGCCAGCAGCCAGGGACAGGGGATAGATACGCAGTATTTT. Amino acids: CASSQGQGIDTQYF.

The CDR3 region has the DNA TGTGCCAGCAGCTTAGGGGGGGCGCGGGGCACTGAAGCTTTCTTT. This encodes CASSLGGARGTEAFF. V usage is TRBV7-6 and J usage is TRBJ1-1; D might be TRBD1 (6 bases). Trimming cost V 1 base and J 4 bases, with 13 bases left between them. Germline V gene data show CDR1 as SGHVS and CDR2 as FNYEAQ. This CDR3 region has 15 residues.

This clonotype was observed a few times. The chain recombines TRBV6-1 with TRBJ2-1; D gene unclear. The CDR3 runs 13 residues. Per the germline V gene, CDR1 is MNHNS and CDR2 is SASEGT. V was pared by 6 bases and J by 8 bases, with 14 bases between. The CDR3 reads CASSRGPADEQFF. DNA for the CDR3: TGTGCCAGCAGCCGCGGACCGGCGGATGAGCAGTTCTTC.

DNA for the CDR3: TGTGCCAGCAGTGAACTCCACGAGCAGTACTTC. Translated, it gives CASSELHEQYF. This chain joins TRBV6-1 and TRBJ2-7; D ambiguous. Germline V CDR1 and CDR2: MNHNS, SASEGT. Trimming removed 2 bases from V and 5 bases from J, with 4 bases in between. This CDR3 has 11 amino acids.

The rearrangement uses TRBV7-9 and TRBJ1-1; D is possibly TRBD1 (6 bases). This CDR3 has 13 residues. V was pared by 3 bases and J by 7 bases, with 12 bases between. Germline CDR1 SEHNR, CDR2 FQNEAQ (reference sequence). In DNA, the CDR3 is TGTGCCAGCAGCTTCGGGGGCGGTATTGAAGCTTTCTTT. It codes for CASSFGGGIEAFF.

The rearrangement links TRBV11-2 to TRBJ1-2, with 7 bases lining up with TRBD1. The CDR3 sequence is 15 residues long. From germline, CDR1 is SGHAT and CDR2 FQNNGV. Germline trimming cut 5 bases from V and 0 bases from J; bases unmatched to any gene: 6. The CDR3 nucleotides read TGTGCCAGCAGCGACGGGGACAGTGCTAACTATGGCTACACCTTC. This gives the protein CASSDGDSANYGYTF.